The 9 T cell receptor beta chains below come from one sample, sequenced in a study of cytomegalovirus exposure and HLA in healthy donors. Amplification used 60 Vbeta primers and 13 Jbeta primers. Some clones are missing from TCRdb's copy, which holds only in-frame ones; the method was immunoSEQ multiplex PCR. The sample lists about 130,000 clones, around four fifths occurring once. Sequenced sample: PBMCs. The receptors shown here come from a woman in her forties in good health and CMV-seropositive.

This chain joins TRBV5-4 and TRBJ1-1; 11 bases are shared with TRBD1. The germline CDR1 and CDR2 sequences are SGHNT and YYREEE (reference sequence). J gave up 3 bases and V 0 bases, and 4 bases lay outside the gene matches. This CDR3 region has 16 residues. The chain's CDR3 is CASSLAGGQGDTEAFF. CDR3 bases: TGTGCCAGCAGCTTGGCTGGGGGACAGGGGGACACTGAAGCTTTCTTT.

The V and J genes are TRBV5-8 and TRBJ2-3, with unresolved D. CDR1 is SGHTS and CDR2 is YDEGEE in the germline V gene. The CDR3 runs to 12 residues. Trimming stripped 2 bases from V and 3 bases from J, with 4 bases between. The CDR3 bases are TGTGCCAGCAGCTTCGTGACAGATACGCAGTATTTT. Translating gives CASSFVTDTQYF.

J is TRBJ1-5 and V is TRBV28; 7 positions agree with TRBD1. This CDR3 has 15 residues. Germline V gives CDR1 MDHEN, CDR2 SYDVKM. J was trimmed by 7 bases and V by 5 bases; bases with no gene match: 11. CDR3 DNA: TGTGCCAGCAGTAACCCCGGGACAGTAGGCCAGCCCCAGCATTTT. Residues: CASSNPGTVGQPQHF.

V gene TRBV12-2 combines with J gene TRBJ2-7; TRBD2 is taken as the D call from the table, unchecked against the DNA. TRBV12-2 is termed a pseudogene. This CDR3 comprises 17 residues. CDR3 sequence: CASRLARPEKSSYEQYF. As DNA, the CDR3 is TGTGCAAGTCGCTTAGCGCGGCCAGAGAAAAGCTCCTACGAGCAGTACTTC.

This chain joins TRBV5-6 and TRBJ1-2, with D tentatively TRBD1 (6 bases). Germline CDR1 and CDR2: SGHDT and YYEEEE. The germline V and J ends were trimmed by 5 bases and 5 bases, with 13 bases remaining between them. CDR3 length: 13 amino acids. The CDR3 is CASRVIRGYGYTF. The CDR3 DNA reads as TGTGCCAGCAGGGTTATAAGGGGGTATGGCTACACCTTC.

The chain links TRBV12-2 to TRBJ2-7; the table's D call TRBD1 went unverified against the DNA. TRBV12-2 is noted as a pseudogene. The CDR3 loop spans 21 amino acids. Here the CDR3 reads CASRLGGALRDRGPSSYEQYF. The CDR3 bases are TGTGCAAGTCGCTTAGGAGGTGCGCTACGGGACAGGGGGCCGAGCTCCTACGAGCAGTACTTC.

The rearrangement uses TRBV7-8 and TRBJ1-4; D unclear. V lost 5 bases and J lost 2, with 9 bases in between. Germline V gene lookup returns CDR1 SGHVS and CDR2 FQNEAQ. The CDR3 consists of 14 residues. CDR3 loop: CASSLSVTNEKLFF. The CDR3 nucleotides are TGTGCCAGCAGCCTATCGGTTACTAATGAAAAACTGTTTTTT.

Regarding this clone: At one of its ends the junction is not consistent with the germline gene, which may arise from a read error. The CDR3 region has the DNA TGTGCCCGGAGTCGGGACAGAACTGCAACTAATGAAAAACTGTTTTTT. It translates to CARSRDRTATNEKLFF. V gene TRBV30 combines with J gene TRBJ1-4, with TRBD1 matching over 7 bases. Germline CDR1 and CDR2: GTSNPN and SVGIG (reference sequence). CDR3 size: 16 residues.

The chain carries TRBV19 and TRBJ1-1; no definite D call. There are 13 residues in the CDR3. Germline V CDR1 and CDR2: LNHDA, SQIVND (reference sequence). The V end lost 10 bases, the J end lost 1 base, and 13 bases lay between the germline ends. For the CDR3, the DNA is TGTGCCACCGAGGGAACAACGAACACTGAAGCTTTCTTT. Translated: CATEGTTNTEAFF.